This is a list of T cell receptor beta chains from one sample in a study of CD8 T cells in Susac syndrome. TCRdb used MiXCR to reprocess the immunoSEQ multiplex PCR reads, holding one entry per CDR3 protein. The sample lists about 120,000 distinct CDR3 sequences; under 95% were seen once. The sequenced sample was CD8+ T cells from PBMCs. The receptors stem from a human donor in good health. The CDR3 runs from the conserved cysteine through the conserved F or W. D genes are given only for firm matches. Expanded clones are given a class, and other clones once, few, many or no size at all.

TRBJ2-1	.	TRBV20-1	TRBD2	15	TGCAGTGCTCCGATTAGCGGGAGCTCCTACAATGAGCAGTTCTTC	CSAPISGSSYNEQFF
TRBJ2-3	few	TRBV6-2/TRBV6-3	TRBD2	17	TGTGCCAGCAGCCATAAAACGGGACTAGCTCCTGACAAGGCGCAGTATTTT	CASSHKTGLAPDKAQYF
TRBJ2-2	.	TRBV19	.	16	TGTGCCAGTAGAACTACGGGGGTGGGAGGAGCCGGGGAGCTGTTTTTT	CASRTTGVGGAGELFF
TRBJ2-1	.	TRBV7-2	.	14	TGTGCCAGCAGCAAGCTGGGCGGAGACAATGAGCAGTTCTTC	CASSKLGGDNEQFF
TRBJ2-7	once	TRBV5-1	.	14	TGCGCCAGCAGCTTCGACGGGTCGAAATACGAGCAGTACTTC	CASSFDGSKYEQYF
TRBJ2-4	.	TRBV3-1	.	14	TGTGCCAGCAGCCCTTCTAAGGGGACGCGTATTCAGTACTTC	CASSPSKGTRIQYF
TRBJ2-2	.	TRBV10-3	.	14	TGTGCCACCCATGACACTCCGAACACCGGGGAGCTGTTTTTT	CATHDTPNTGELFF
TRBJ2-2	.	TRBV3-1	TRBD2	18	TGTGCCAGCAGCCCAAGGACTAGTGGGCGGCGGGTAGCCGGGGAGCTGTTTTTT	CASSPRTSGRRVAGELFF
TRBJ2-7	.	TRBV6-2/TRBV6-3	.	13	TGTGCCAGCAGCCTACAGCTCACCTACGAGCAGTACTTC	CASSLQLTYEQYF
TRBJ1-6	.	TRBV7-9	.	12	TGTGCCAGCAGCCCAAGGGGTTCACCCCTCCACTTT	CASSPRGSPLHF
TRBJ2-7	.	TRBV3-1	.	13	TGTGCCAGCAGCCAAAGGGGAGTCAACGAGCAGTACTTC	CASSQRGVNEQYF
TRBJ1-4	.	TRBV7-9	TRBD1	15	TGTGCCAGCAGCCCGATGACAGGGGGATTGGAAAAACTGTTTTTT	CASSPMTGGLEKLFF
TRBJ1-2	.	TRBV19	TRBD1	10	TGTGCGACCACAGGGGATGGCTACACCTTC	CATTGDGYTF
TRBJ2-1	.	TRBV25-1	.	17	TGTGCCAGCGGCCAAGAGATCGGACACCTTCCCTACAATGAGCAGTTCTTC	CASGQEIGHLPYNEQFF
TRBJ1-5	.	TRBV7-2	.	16	TGTGCCAGCAGCTTGGGGTCGGGCAGAATCAATCAGCCCCAGCATTTT	CASSLGSGRINQPQHF
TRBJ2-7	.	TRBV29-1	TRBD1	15	TGCAGCGTTGGGGACCCTGACAGGGGCAGGTACGAGCAGTACTTC	CSVGDPDRGRYEQYF
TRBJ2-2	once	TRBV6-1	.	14	TGTGCCAGCAGTGAAGCGCCTAGCAGGGGGGAGCTGTTTTTT	CASSEAPSRGELFF
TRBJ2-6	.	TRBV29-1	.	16	TGCAGCGTTGAAGACTCGGGGGACTCTGGGGCCAACGTCCTGACTTTC	CSVEDSGDSGANVLTF
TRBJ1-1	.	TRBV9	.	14	TGTGCCAGCAGCGTCGGCTCCGGGATTACTGAAGCTTTCTTT	CASSVGSGITEAFF
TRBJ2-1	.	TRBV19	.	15	TGTGCCAGTAGTATCGACCGTAGCTCCTACAATGAGCAGTTCTTC	CASSIDRSSYNEQFF
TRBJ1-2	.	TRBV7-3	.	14	TGTGCCAGCAGCTTAATAAGCACAGGGAATGGCTACACCTTC	CASSLISTGNGYTF
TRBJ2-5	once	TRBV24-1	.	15	TGTGCCACCAGTGACCCACGCCCCGGGGTCCAGACCCAGTACTTC	CATSDPRPGVQTQYF
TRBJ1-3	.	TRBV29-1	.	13	TGCAGCGTTGATTCAGGGTCTGGAAACACCATATATTTT	CSVDSGSGNTIYF
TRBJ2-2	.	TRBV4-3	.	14	TGCGCCAGCGAAGCGACGACGAACACCGGGGAGCTGTTTTTT	CASEATTNTGELFF
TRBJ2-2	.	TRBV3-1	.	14	TGTGCCAGCAGCTCACGACAGGGACTGGGGGAGCTGTTTTTT	CASSSRQGLGELFF
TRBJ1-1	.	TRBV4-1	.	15	TGCGCCAGCAGCCAAGACACGGGGGCGAACACTGAAGCTTTCTTT	CASSQDTGANTEAFF
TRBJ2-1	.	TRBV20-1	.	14	TGCAGTGCTAGAGGGACTGAGGCCTACAATGAGCAGTTCTTC	CSARGTEAYNEQFF
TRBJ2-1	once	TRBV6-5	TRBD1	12	TGTGCCAGCAGACCCGGGACAGGTGGCCAGTTCTTC	CASRPGTGGQFF
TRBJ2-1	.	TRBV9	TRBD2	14	TGTGCCAGCAGCGTAGTCCAACTAGCGGGTGAGCAGTTCTTC	CASSVVQLAGEQFF
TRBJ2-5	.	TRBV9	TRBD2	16	TGTGCCAGCAGCGTAGGTTTGCGGGAGGTTGAGGAGACCCAGTACTTC	CASSVGLREVEETQYF
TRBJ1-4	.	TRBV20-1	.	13	TGCAGTGCTAGCGGGACGGCTAATGAAAAACTGTTTTTT	CSASGTANEKLFF
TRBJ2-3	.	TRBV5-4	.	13	TGTGCCAGCAGCTTGGGCAAAGGGGATACGCAGTATTTT	CASSLGKGDTQYF
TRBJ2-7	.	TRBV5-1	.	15	TGCGCCAGCAGCTTGGAAGGGACCGACAACTACGAGCAGTACTTC	CASSLEGTDNYEQYF
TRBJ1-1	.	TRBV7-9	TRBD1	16	TGTGCCAGCAGCCCCCGGGACAGGGGACCGAACACTGAAGCTTTCTTT	CASSPRDRGPNTEAFF
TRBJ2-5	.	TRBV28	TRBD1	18	TGTGCCAGCAGCCTCGACTCATTACCCGGGACAGGGCGAGAGACCCAGTACTTC	CASSLDSLPGTGRETQYF
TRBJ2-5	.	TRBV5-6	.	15	TGTGCCAGCAGCGGGGTACGAAGGATCGAAGAGACCCAGTACTTC	CASSGVRRIEETQYF
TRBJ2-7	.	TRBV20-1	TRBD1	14	TGCAGTGCTAGGGCTCTAGGGGGCGCGGACGAGCAGTACTTC	CSARALGGADEQYF
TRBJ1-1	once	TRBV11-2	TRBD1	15	TGTGCCAGCAGTACCCCTGGACAGGGGAGGACTGAAGCTTTCTTT	CASSTPGQGRTEAFF
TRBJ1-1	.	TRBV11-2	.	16	TGTGCCAGCAGCTTTAGGATCAGGGTCATGAACACTGAAGCTTTCTTT	CASSFRIRVMNTEAFF
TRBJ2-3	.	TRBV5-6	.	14	TGTGCCAGCGGAATAGGCCTTGGCACAGATACGCAGTATTTT	CASGIGLGTDTQYF
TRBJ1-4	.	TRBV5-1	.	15	TGCGCCAGCAGCTTGGGTTCTGGACGAAATGAAAAACTGTTTTTT	CASSLGSGRNEKLFF
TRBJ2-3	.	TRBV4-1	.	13	TGCGCCAGCAGCCACTTAGGGACAGATACGCAGTATTTT	CASSHLGTDTQYF
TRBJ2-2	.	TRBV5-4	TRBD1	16	TGTGCCAGCAGCTCCGACTCAGGGGGGAACACCGGGGAGCTGTTTTTT	CASSSDSGGNTGELFF
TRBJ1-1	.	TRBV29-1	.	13	TGCAGCGTTGCGGGGGGCATGGGCACTGAAGCTTTCTTT	CSVAGGMGTEAFF
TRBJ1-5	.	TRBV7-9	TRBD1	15	TGTGCCAGCAGCTCTACCGGGACAGGAGATCAGCCCCAGCATTTT	CASSSTGTGDQPQHF
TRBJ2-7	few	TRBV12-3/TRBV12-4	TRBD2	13	TGTGCCAGCAGTTTATCTAGCGGGAACGAGCAGTACTTC	CASSLSSGNEQYF
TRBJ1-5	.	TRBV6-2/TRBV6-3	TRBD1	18	TGTGCCAGCAGTGGGAACCGGGACAGGGCCTCGAGCAATCAGCCCCAGCATTTT	CASSGNRDRASSNQPQHF
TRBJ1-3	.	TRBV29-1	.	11	TGCAGCGTTGACCAAGGAAACACCATATATTTT	CSVDQGNTIYF
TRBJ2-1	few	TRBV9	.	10	TGTGCCAGCAGCGGTAATGAGCAGTTCTTC	CASSGNEQFF
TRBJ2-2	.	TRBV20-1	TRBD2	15	TGCAGTGCCACCCAATCGGGGGGGAACACCGGGGAGCTGTTTTTT	CSATQSGGNTGELFF
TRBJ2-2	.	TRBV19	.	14	TGTGCCAGTAGTCTTCGGGGTAACACCGGGGAGCTGTTTTTT	CASSLRGNTGELFF
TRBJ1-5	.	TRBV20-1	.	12	TGCAGTGCTCCGACCGACGGCACGCCCCAGCATTTT	CSAPTDGTPQHF
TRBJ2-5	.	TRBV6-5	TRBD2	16	TGTGCCAGCAGTTACCATCTAGCGGGAGCCGAAGAGACCCAGTACTTC	CASSYHLAGAEETQYF
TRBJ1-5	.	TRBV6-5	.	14	TGTGCCAGCAGTTACGATACAGGTAGTCAGCCCCAGCATTTT	CASSYDTGSQPQHF
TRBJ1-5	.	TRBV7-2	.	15	TGTGCCAGCAGCTTAGTCAGCAATAGCAATCAGCCCCAGCATTTT	CASSLVSNSNQPQHF
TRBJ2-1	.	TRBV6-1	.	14	TGTGCCAGCGCCCAGGGGGGCACCTACAATGAGCAGTTCTTC	CASAQGGTYNEQFF
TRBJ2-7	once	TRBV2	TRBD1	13	TGTGCCAGCAGAGGGACAGGGCGGTACGAGCAGTACTTC	CASRGTGRYEQYF
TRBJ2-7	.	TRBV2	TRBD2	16	TGTGCCAGCAGAGAGGCAGCGGGGGCCCCCATCTACGAGCAGTACTTC	CASREAAGAPIYEQYF